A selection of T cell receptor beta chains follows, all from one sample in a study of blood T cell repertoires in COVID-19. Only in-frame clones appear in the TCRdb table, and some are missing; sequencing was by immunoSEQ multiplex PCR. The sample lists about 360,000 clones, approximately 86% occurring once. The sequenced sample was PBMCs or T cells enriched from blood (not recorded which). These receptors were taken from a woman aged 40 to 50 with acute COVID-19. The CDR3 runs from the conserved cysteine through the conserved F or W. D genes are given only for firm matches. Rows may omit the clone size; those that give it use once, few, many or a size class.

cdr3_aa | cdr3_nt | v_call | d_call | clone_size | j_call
CSARGGAFF | TGCAGTGCTAGGGGAGGAGCTTTCTTT | TRBV20-1 | NA | NA | TRBJ1-1
CAWSVTGARNTGELFF | TGTGCCTGGAGTGTAACTGGGGCGCGAAACACCGGGGAGCTGTTTTTT | TRBV30 | NA | NA | TRBJ2-2
CATESGGANQPQHF | TGTGCCACCGAGTCGGGGGGGGCCAATCAGCCCCAGCATTTT | TRBV10-3 | NA | NA | TRBJ1-5
CASSFAAGELFF | TGTGCCAGCAGTTTCGCAGCCGGGGAGCTGTTTTTT | TRBV12-3/TRBV12-4 | NA | NA | TRBJ2-2
CASSLNIGGVTEAFF | TGTGCCAGCAGCTTAAATATCGGAGGGGTCACTGAAGCTTTCTTT | TRBV7-9 | NA | NA | TRBJ1-1
CASTSDRGGDGYTF | TGTGCCAGCACCTCGGACAGGGGAGGAGATGGCTACACCTTC | TRBV13 | TRBD1 | NA | TRBJ1-2
CAWSVRGSQPQHF | TGTGCCTGGAGTGTACGAGGTAGTCAGCCCCAGCATTTT | TRBV30 | NA | NA | TRBJ1-5
CASSDPAGAQNTEAFF | TGTGCCAGCAGCGATCCGGCGGGGGCCCAGAACACTGAAGCTTTCTTT | TRBV7-9 | NA | NA | TRBJ1-1
CAISEKDTGYYGYTF | TGTGCCATCAGTGAAAAGGATACAGGGTACTATGGCTACACCTTC | TRBV10-3 | NA | NA | TRBJ1-2
CATKTSDGSYNEQFF | TGCGCCACGAAGACTAGCGATGGTTCCTACAATGAGCAGTTCTTC | TRBV5-1 | TRBD2 | NA | TRBJ2-1
CASHPGESYEQYF | TGTGCCAGCCACCCCGGGGAGTCCTACGAGCAGTACTTC | TRBV12-3/TRBV12-4 | NA | NA | TRBJ2-7
CASSQGQYNSPLHF | TGTGCCAGCAGCCAAGGACAATATAATTCACCCCTCCACTTT | TRBV11-2 | NA | once | TRBJ1-6
CASSSGGRGNQPQHF | TGTGCCAGCAGCAGCGGGGGACGAGGCAATCAGCCCCAGCATTTT | TRBV7-9 | NA | NA | TRBJ1-5
CASSQAGGLYEQYF | TGTGCCAGCAGCCAAGCGGGGGGGCTCTACGAGCAGTACTTC | TRBV5-4 | TRBD2 | NA | TRBJ2-7
CASSPRGYGYTF | TGTGCCAGCAGCCCTAGGGGGTATGGCTACACCTTC | TRBV5-4 | NA | NA | TRBJ1-2
CASSSSSEHSVTDTQYF | TGTGCCAGCAGTTCCTCTAGCGAGCACAGTGTTACAGATACGCAGTATTTT | TRBV13 | NA | NA | TRBJ2-3
CAISVAGSTDTQYF | TGTGCCATCAGCGTAGCGGGAAGCACAGATACGCAGTATTTT | TRBV10-3 | TRBD2 | NA | TRBJ2-3
CASSQAVGTLLNYGYTF | TGCGCCAGCAGCCAAGCGGTAGGGACACTACTTAACTATGGCTACACCTTC | TRBV4-1 | NA | NA | TRBJ1-2
CASSPGTNSPNQPQHF | TGTGCCAGCAGCCCAGGGACAAACTCTCCCAATCAGCCCCAGCATTTT | TRBV3-1/TRBV3-2 | NA | NA | TRBJ1-5
CASSVDGLAGINEQFF | TGTGCCAGCAGCGTAGACGGACTAGCGGGGATCAATGAGCAGTTCTTC | TRBV7-2 | TRBD2 | NA | TRBJ2-1
CASSLRPDIEQYF | TGTGCCAGCAGCCTACGTCCCGACATCGAGCAGTACTTC | TRBV6-5 | NA | NA | TRBJ2-7
CSTSAQELGQGCTDTQYF | TGCTCAACATCCGCCCAGGAACTAGGACAGGGGTGCACAGATACGCAGTATTTT | TRBV10-1 | TRBD1 | once | TRBJ2-3
CASSLVAKGAYWDTEAFF | TGTGCCAGCAGCTTAGTGGCGAAGGGGGCCTATTGGGACACTGAAGCTTTCTTT | TRBV11-2 | TRBD1 | once | TRBJ1-1
CAYGTGTTEAFF | TGTGCCTATGGGACAGGAACCACTGAAGCTTTCTTT | TRBV30 | TRBD1 | NA | TRBJ1-1
CAWSVKGTGTDTQYF | TGTGCCTGGAGTGTAAAAGGGACAGGTACAGATACGCAGTATTTT | TRBV30 | TRBD1 | NA | TRBJ2-3
CASSSGYRGYTF | TGTGCCAGCAGTTCAGGGTATCGAGGCTACACCTTC | TRBV12-3/TRBV12-4 | NA | NA | TRBJ1-2
CASSLAGQGHQPQHF | TGCGCCAGCAGCTTGGCCGGACAGGGTCATCAGCCCCAGCATTTT | TRBV5-1 | TRBD1 | NA | TRBJ1-5
CASRNRSEGGYTF | TGTGCCAGCAGGAATAGGAGTGAGGGTGGCTACACCTTC | TRBV5-5 | NA | NA | TRBJ1-2
CASSILPHGYTF | TGTGCCAGTAGTATTCTCCCCCATGGCTACACCTTC | TRBV19 | NA | NA | TRBJ1-2
CASSPDRVTDIQYF | TGTGCCAGCTCGCCTGACAGGGTAACGGACATTCAGTACTTC | TRBV18 | TRBD1 | NA | TRBJ2-4
CSASDGQGAGEQYF | TGCAGTGCTAGTGACGGACAGGGGGCGGGCGAGCAGTACTTC | TRBV20-1 | TRBD1 | NA | TRBJ2-7
CASSYTLTATGELFF | TGTGCCAGCAGTTACACTCTGACTGCCACCGGGGAGCTGTTTTTT | TRBV6-2/TRBV6-3 | NA | NA | TRBJ2-2
CASSLWATGRSTDTQYF | TGTGCCAGCAGTCTGTGGGCGACAGGTCGGAGCACAGATACGCAGTATTTT | TRBV27 | NA | NA | TRBJ2-3
CAWKGGRSYTF | TGTGCCTGGAAAGGGGGAAGGAGCTACACCTTC | TRBV30 | NA | NA | TRBJ1-2
CASSSLTGRGEQYF | TGTGCCAGCAGCTCCTTGACAGGGCGAGGCGAGCAGTACTTC | TRBV11-2 | TRBD1 | NA | TRBJ2-7
CASSPDRDLGGEQFF | TGTGCCAGCTCACCAGACCGCGACCTAGGGGGTGAGCAGTTCTTC | TRBV18 | NA | once | TRBJ2-1
CASSYGSGGSYEQYF | TGTGCCAGCAGTTACGGTAGCGGGGGGTCCTACGAGCAGTACTTC | TRBV6-5 | TRBD2 | NA | TRBJ2-7
CASSFSSGGALDTQYF | TGTGCCAGCAGTTTCTCTAGCGGGGGGGCTTTGGATACGCAGTATTTT | TRBV27 | TRBD2 | NA | TRBJ2-3
CATSSRQGSPTNEKLFF | TGTGCCACCTCTTCCCGACAGGGCAGCCCAACTAATGAAAAACTGTTTTTT | TRBV19 | TRBD1 | NA | TRBJ1-4
CASSKRQGPAYEQYF | TGTGCCAGTAGTAAGAGACAGGGGCCGGCCTACGAGCAGTACTTC | TRBV19 | TRBD1 | NA | TRBJ2-7
CASTGGETQYF | TGTGCCAGCACCGGAGGGGAGACCCAGTACTTC | TRBV6-5 | NA | NA | TRBJ2-5
CASSLSEPYSNQPQHF | TGTGCCAGCAGCCTATCCGAGCCCTATAGCAATCAGCCCCAGCATTTT | TRBV11-2 | NA | NA | TRBJ1-5